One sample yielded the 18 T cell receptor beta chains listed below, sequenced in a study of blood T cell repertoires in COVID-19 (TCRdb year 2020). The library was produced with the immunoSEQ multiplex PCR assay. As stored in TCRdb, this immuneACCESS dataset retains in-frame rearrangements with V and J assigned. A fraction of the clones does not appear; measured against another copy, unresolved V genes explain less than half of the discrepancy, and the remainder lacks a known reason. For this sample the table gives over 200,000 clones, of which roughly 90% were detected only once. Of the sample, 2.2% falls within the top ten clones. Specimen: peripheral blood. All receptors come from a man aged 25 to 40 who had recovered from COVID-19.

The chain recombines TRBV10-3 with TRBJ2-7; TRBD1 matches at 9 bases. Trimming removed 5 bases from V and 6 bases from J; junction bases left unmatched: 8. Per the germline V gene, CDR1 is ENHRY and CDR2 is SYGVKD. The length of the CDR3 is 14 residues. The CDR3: CAISWDREVGEQYF. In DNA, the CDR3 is TGTGCCATCAGTTGGGACAGGGAAGTTGGCGAGCAGTACTTC.

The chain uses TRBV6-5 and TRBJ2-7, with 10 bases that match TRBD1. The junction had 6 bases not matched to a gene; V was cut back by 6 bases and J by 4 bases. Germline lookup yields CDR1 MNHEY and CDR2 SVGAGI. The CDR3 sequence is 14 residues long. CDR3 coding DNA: TGTGCCAGCAGCTCAAGGACAGGGGGGTACGAGCAGTACTTC. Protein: CASSSRTGGYEQYF.

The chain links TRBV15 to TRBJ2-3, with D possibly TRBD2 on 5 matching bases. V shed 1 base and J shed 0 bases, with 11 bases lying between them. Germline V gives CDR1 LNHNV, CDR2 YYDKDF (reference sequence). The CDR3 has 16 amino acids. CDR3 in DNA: TGTGCCACCAGCAGAGGCGGACTGGAGAGCACAGATACGCAGTATTTT. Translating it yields CATSRGGLESTDTQYF.

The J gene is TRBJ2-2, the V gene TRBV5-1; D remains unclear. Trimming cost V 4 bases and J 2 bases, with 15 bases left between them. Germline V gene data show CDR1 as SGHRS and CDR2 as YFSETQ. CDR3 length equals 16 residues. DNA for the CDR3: TGCGCCAGCAGCCCTGGTCGGGTAGGAAACACCGGGGAGCTGTTTTTT. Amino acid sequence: CASSPGRVGNTGELFF.

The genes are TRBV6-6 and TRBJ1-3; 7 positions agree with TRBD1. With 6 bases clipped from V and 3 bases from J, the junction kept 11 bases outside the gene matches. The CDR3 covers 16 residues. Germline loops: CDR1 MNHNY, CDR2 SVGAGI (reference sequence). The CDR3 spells CASSPREGAGGNTIYF. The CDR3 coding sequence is TGTGCCAGCAGCCCCCGGGAGGGGGCAGGTGGAAACACCATATATTTT.

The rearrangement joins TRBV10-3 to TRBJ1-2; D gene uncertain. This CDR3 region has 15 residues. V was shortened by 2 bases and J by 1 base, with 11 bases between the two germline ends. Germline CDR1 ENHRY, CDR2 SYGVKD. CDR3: CAISEVAGLNYGYTF. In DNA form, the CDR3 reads TGTGCCATCAGTGAGGTTGCAGGACTTAACTATGGCTACACCTTC.

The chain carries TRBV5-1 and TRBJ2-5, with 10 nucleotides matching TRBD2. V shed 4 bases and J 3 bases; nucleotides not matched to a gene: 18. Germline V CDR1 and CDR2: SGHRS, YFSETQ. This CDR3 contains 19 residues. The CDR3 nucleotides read TGCGCCAGCAGCGCAAGGAGCGGGGGGGCCACGGCTTTTAAAGAGACCCAGTACTTC. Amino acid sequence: CASSARSGGATAFKETQYF. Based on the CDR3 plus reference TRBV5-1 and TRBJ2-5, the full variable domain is KAGVTQTPRYLIKTRGQQVTLSCSPISGHRSVSWYQQTPGQGLQFLFEYFSETQRNKGNFPGRFSGRQFSNSRSEMNVSTLELGDSALYLCASSARSGGATAFKETQYFGPGTRLLVL.

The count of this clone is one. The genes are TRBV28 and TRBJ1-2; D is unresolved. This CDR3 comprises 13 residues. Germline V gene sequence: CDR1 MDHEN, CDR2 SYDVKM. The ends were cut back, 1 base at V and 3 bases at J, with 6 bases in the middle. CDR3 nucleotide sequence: TGTGCCAGCAGTTTATCCCCAGACTATGGCTACACCTTC. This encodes CASSLSPDYGYTF.

CDR3 in amino acids: CASSLGTSGSQETQYF. The CDR3, as DNA: TGTGCCAGCAGCCTGGGGACTAGCGGGAGCCAAGAGACCCAGTACTTC. The genes are TRBV3-1 (or the pseudogene TRBV3-2) and TRBJ2-5, with 14 nucleotides matching TRBD2. The CDR3 runs 16 residues. Germline loops: CDR1 LGHDT, CDR2 YNNKEL (reference sequence). With 4 bases clipped from V and 1 base from J, the junction kept 2 bases outside the gene matches.

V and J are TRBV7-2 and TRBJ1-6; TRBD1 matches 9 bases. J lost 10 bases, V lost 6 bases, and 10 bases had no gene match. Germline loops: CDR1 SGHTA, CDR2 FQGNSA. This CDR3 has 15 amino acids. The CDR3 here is CASSPTTGGTSPLHF. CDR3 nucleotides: TGTGCCAGCAGTCCAACCACAGGGGGCACGTCACCCCTCCACTTT.

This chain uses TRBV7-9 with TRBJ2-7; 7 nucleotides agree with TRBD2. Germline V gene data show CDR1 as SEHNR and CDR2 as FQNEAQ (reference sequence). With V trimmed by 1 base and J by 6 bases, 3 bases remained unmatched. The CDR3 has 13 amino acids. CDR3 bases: TGTGCCAGCAGCTTAGTTCCGGGAGGCGAGCAGTACTTC. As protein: CASSLVPGGEQYF.

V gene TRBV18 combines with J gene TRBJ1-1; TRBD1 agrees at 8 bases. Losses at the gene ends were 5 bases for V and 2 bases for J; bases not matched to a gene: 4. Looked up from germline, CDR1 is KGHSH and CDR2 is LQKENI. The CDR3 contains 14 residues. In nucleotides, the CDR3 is TGTGCCAGCTCAGCCGGACAGGGAAACACTGAAGCTTTCTTT. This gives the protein CASSAGQGNTEAFF.

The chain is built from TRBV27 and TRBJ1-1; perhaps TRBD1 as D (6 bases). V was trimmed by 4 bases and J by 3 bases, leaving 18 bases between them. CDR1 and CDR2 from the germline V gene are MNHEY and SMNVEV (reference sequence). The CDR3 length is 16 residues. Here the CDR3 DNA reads TGTGCCAGCAGTTCATACCCCAGGGGAACTCACACTGAAGCTTTCTTT. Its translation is CASSSYPRGTHTEAFF.

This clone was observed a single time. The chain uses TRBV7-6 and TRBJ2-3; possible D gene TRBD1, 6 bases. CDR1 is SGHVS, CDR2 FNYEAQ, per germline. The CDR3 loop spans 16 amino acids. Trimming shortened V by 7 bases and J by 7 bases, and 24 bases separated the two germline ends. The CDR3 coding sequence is TGTGCCAGCACCGACGAGATACTAGGGGGTAGTAATACGCAGTATTTT. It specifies CASTDEILGGSNTQYF.

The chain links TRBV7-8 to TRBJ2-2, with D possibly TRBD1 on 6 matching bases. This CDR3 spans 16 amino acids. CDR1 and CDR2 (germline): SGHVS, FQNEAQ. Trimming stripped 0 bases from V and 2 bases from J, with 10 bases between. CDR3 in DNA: TGTGCCAGCAGCTTAGCTGAACAGGGTAACACCGGGGAGCTGTTTTTT. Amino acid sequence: CASSLAEQGNTGELFF. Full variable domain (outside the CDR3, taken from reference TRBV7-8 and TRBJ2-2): GAGVSQSPRYKVAKRGQDVALRCDPISGHVSLFWYQQALGQGPEFLTYFQNEAQLDKSGLPSDRFFAERPEGSVSTLKIQRTQQEDSAVYLCASSLAEQGNTGELFFGEGSRLTVL.

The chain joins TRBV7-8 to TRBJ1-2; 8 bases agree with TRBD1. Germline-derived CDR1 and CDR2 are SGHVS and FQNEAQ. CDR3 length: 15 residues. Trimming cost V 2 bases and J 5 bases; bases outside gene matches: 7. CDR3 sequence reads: CASSLYQGALYGYTF. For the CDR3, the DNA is TGTGCCAGCAGCTTATATCAGGGGGCGCTTTATGGCTACACCTTC.

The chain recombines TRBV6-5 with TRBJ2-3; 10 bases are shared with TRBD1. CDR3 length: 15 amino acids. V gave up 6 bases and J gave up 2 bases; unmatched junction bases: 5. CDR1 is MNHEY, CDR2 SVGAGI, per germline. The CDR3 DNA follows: TGTGCCAGCAGAAGGGACAGGGGCATCACAGATACGCAGTATTTT. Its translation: CASRRDRGITDTQYF.

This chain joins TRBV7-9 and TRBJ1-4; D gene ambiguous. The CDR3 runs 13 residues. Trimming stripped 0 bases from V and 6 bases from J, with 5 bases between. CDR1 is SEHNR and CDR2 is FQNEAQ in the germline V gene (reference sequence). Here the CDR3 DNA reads TGTGCCAGCAGCTTAGCGCTATATGAAAAACTGTTTTTT. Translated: CASSLALYEKLFF.